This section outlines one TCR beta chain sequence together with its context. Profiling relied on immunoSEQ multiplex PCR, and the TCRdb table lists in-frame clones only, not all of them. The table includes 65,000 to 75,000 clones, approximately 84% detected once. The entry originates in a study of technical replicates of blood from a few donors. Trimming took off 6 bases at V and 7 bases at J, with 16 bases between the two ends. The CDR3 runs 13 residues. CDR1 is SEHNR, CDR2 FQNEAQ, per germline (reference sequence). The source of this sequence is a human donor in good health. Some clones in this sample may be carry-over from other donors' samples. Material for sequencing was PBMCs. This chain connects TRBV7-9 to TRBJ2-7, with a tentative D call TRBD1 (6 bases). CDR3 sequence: CASRPTDSIEQYF. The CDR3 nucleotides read TGTGCCAGCAGACCGACGGACAGTATAGAGCAGTACTTC.